The clone carrying this TCR beta chain has more than one count but fewer than ten. The antigen remains unidentified. Both 60 Vbeta primers and 13 Jbeta primers went into the PCR. Profiling relied on immunoSEQ multiplex PCR, and the TCRdb table lists in-frame clones only, not all of them. The sample includes 180,000 or so clones, roughly 80% of them seen just once. This CDR3 contains 17 residues. The sample belongs to a study of cytomegalovirus exposure and HLA in healthy donors. On the study more broadly: Of all 380 or so donors who were genotyped, roughly 81% belonged to the Caucasian-associated ancestry cluster. The study's findings and limits: In a later analysis, most CMV-associated TCR beta chains appeared HLA-restricted. Accounts indicate the classifier identified cytomegalovirus status with strong specificity and sensitivity. V- and J-gene trimming in TCR beta was tied to a missense DCLRE1C variant by an analysis performed later.

Input material: PBMCs. The sequence was obtained from a woman aged 40 to 55 in good health and CMV-seropositive. The rearrangement links TRBV12-1 to TRBJ2-2; TRBD1 is the table's D call and was not checked against the DNA. TRBV12-1 is marked as a pseudogene. CDR3 amino acids: CASSSSQGHSISGELFF. CDR3 nucleotides: TGTGCCAGCAGCTCCAGTCAGGGACATAGTATTTCCGGGGAGCTGTTTTTT.